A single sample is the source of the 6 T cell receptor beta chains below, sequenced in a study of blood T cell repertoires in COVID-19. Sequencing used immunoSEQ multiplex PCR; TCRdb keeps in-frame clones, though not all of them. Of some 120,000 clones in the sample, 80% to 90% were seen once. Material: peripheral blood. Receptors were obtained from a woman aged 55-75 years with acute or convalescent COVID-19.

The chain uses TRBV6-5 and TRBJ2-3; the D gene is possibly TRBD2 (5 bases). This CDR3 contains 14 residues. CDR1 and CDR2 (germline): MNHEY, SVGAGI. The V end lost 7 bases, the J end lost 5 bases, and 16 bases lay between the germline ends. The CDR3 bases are TGTGCCAGCAAATTGCTAGCCAGTATAGATACGCAGTATTTT. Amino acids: CASKLLASIDTQYF.

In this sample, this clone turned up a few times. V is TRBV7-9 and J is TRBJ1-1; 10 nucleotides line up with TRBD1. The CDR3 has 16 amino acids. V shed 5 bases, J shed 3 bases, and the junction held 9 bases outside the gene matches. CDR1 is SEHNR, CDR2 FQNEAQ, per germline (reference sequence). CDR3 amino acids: CASSPQGTGADTEAFF. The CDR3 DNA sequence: TGTGCCAGCAGCCCCCAGGGGACAGGGGCGGACACTGAAGCTTTCTTT.

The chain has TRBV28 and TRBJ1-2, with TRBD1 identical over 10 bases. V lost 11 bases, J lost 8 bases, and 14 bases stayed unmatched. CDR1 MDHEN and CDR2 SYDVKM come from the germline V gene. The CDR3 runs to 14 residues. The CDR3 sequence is CAGRPGQGTQGYTF. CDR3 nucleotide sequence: TGTGCCGGTCGACCGGGACAGGGGACTCAGGGCTACACCTTC.

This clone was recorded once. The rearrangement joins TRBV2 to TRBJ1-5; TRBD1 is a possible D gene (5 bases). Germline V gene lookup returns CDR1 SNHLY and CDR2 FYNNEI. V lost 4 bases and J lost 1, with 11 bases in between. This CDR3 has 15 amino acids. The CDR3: CASSVGGGSNQPQHF. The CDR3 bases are TGTGCCAGCAGTGTCGGGGGTGGGAGCAATCAGCCCCAGCATTTT.

The DNA for the CDR3 is TGTGCCAGCATAAGGGGGAGCGGGGGCGAGCAGTACTTC. Translated, it gives CASIRGSGGEQYF. The chain carries TRBV6-5 and TRBJ2-7; 8 bases match TRBD2. This CDR3 is 13 amino acids long. Per germline, CDR1 MNHEY and CDR2 SVGAGI. The V segment lost 7 bases and the J segment 6 bases; nucleotides outside the gene matches: 8.

CDR3 amino acids: CASSYEGGNTEAFF. The CDR3 nucleotides are TGTGCCAGCAGTTACGAGGGAGGCAACACTGAAGCTTTCTTT. The chain combines TRBV6-6 with TRBJ1-1; D is uncertain. V lost 2 bases and J 2 bases, leaving 9 bases between the germline ends. Germline CDR1 MNHNY, CDR2 SVGAGI (reference sequence). The CDR3 loop spans 14 amino acids.